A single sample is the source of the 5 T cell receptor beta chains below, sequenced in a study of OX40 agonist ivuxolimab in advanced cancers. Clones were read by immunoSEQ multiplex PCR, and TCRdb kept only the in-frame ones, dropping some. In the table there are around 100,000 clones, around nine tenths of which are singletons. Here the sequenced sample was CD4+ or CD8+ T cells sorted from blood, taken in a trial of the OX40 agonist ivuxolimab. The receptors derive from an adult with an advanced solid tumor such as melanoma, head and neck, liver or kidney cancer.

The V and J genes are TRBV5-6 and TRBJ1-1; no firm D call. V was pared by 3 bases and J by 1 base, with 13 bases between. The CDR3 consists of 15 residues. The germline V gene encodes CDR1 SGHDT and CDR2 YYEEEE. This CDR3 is CASSSHGGRNTEAFF. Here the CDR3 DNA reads TGTGCCAGCAGCTCTCATGGAGGTCGGAACACTGAAGCTTTCTTT.

CDR3 protein: CAWRWDSRSGELFF. CDR3 in DNA: TGTGCCTGGAGGTGGGACAGTCGGTCCGGGGAGCTGTTTTTT. The rearrangement uses TRBV30 and TRBJ2-2; 7 positions agree with TRBD1. The trim removed 3 bases at V and 6 bases at J, leaving 7 bases unmatched. This CDR3 spans 14 amino acids. Germline V gene data show CDR1 as GTSNPN and CDR2 as SVGIG (reference sequence). The full variable domain, in which reference TRBV30 and TRBJ2-2 provide the parts outside the CDR3, is SQTIHQWPATLVQPVGSPLSLECTVEGTSNPNLYWYRQAAGRGLQLLFYSVGIGQISSEVPQNLSASRPQDRQFILSSKKLLLSDSGFYLCAWRWDSRSGELFFGEGSRLTVL.

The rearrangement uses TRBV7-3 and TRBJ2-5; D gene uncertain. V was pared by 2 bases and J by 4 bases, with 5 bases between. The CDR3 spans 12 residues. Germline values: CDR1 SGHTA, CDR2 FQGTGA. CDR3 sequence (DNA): TGTGCCAGCAGCTTACCGGGAGAGACCCAGTACTTC. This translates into CASSLPGETQYF.

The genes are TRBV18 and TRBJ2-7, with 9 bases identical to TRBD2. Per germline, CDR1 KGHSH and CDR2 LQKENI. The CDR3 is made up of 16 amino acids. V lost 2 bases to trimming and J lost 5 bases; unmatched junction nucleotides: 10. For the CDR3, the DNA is TGTGCCAGCTCACCATCTGCGGGAGGGAGAGTCCACGAGCAGTACTTC. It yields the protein CASSPSAGGRVHEQYF.

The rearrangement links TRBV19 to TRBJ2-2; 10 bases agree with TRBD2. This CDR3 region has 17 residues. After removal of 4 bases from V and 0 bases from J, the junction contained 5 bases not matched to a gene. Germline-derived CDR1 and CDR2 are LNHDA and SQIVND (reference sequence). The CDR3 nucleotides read TGTGCCAGTAGTAAGAGCGGGAGGGCCACGAACACCGGGGAGCTGTTTTTT. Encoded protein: CASSKSGRATNTGELFF.